The entry below describes one T cell receptor (beta chain). The study ran its PCR with 60 Vbeta and 13 Jbeta primers. Repertoires were generated with immunoSEQ multiplex PCR, while TCRdb's copy carries only in-frame clones and drops some. The sample has 90,000 to 100,000 clones, approximately 72% seen once. This specimen comes from a study of cytomegalovirus exposure and HLA in healthy donors. The sequenced sample was PBMCs. This clonotype was obtained from a woman aged 35 to 49 in good health and CMV-seronegative.

The CDR3, as DNA: TGTGCCACCAGCAGATACAGGGGCGGCGAGCAGTACTTC. The encoded protein is CATSRYRGGEQYF. The chain is built from TRBV15 and TRBJ2-5, with TRBD1 matching over 7 bases. The assigned J gene may be wrong: the sequence end matches TRBJ2-7 better. The CDR3 is 13 amino acids. From germline, CDR1 is LNHNV and CDR2 YYDKDF (reference sequence).